The 18 T cell receptor beta chains listed next were all sequenced from one sample in a study of cytomegalovirus exposure and HLA in healthy donors. The PCR had 60 Vbeta and 13 Jbeta primers. This table comes from immunoSEQ multiplex PCR, and its TCRdb copy is limited to in-frame clones, with some not included. The repertoire consists of approximately 150,000 clones, with around four fifths occurring once and the leading ten covering under 1.5%. Sequenced material: PBMCs. The source of these receptors is a man younger than 40 in good health and CMV-seronegative.

This rearrangement joins TRBV6-1 to TRBJ2-3; 7 bases are a match to TRBD1. V shed 6 bases and J 3 bases; nucleotides not matched to a gene: 9. The germline V gene encodes CDR1 MNHNS and CDR2 SASEGT. The CDR3 runs to 15 residues. CDR3 nucleotide sequence: TGTGCCAGCAGGCTCGACAGGGCCCCGACAGATACGCAGTATTTT. Its protein is CASRLDRAPTDTQYF.

This chain joins TRBV28 and TRBJ1-2; 7 nucleotides match TRBD1. V dropped 9 bases and J dropped 4; count of bases not matched to a gene: 5. The CDR3 length is 12 residues. The germline V gene encodes CDR1 MDHEN and CDR2 SYDVKM. CDR3 nucleotides: TGTGCCAGTGACAGGGCGGGCTATGGCTACACCTTC. Amino acids: CASDRAGYGYTF.

The genes are TRBV19 and TRBJ1-1; D remains unclear. The V gene's germline CDR1 is LNHDA and CDR2 SQIVND (reference sequence). The CDR3 consists of 15 residues. Trimming pared 3 bases from V and 4 bases from J, leaving 15 bases between. The CDR3 sequence: CASSIKEGQSTEAFF. The CDR3 nucleotides are TGTGCCAGTAGTATTAAAGAGGGCCAGAGCACTGAAGCTTTCTTT.

The chain combines TRBV5-6 with TRBJ1-1, with TRBD1 as a possible D gene (5 bases). V lost 4 bases, J lost 7 bases, and 17 bases lay in between. The CDR3 sequence is 14 residues long. From germline, CDR1 is SGHDT and CDR2 YYEEEE. The CDR3 DNA reads TGTGCCAGCAGCGCCCCACAGGAGCTAGATGAAGCTTTCTTT. Its protein product is CASSAPQELDEAFF.

This chain's CDR3 is CASSLRTSGLSSYEQYF. The CDR3 nucleotides read TGTGCCAGCAGCTTGAGGACTAGCGGTTTGAGCTCCTACGAGCAGTACTTC. The V gene is TRBV5-6, the J gene TRBJ2-7, with 10 bases lining up with TRBD2. The CDR3 loop spans 17 amino acids. The trim removed 1 base at V and 0 bases at J, leaving 7 bases unmatched. Germline V lookup: CDR1 SGHDT, CDR2 YYEEEE.

The genes are TRBV5-6 and TRBJ1-1, with D unresolved. V was cut by 0 bases and J by 10 bases, with 10 bases left in between. Germline CDR1 SGHDT, CDR2 YYEEEE. The CDR3 spans 12 residues. The CDR3 spells CASSLDDLAAFF. Written as DNA, the CDR3 is TGTGCCAGCAGCTTGGATGACTTGGCAGCTTTCTTT.

V gene TRBV9 combines with J gene TRBJ2-3; possible D gene TRBD2, 6 bases. Looked up from germline, CDR1 is SGDLS and CDR2 is YYNGEE. V was shortened by 0 bases and J by 4 bases, with 6 bases between the two germline ends. The CDR3 sequence is 13 residues long. The CDR3 DNA reads TGTGCCAGCAGCGTAGGGAGGGCAGATACGCAGTATTTT. This codes for CASSVGRADTQYF.

This chain links TRBV4-2 with TRBJ2-1; D might be TRBD2 (6 bases). Per germline, CDR1 LGHNA and CDR2 YNFKEQ. This CDR3 region has 15 residues. V lost 0 bases and J lost 9, with 15 bases in between. The CDR3 region is CASSQDPTSSGEQFF. CDR3 DNA sequence: TGTGCCAGCAGCCAAGATCCTACTAGCTCGGGTGAGCAGTTCTTC.

V usage is TRBV11-2 and J usage is TRBJ2-7, with D maybe TRBD1 (5 bases). CDR3 size: 15 residues. CDR1 and CDR2 from the germline V gene are SGHAT and FQNNGV. Trimming took off 5 bases at V and 1 base at J, with 15 bases between the two ends. The CDR3 loop is CASSPQGTLSYEQYF. DNA for the CDR3: TGTGCCAGCAGCCCCCAGGGTACGCTTTCCTACGAGCAGTACTTC. Full variable domain (rest looked up from reference TRBV11-2 and TRBJ2-7): EAGVAQSPRYKIIEKRQSVAFWCNPISGHATLYWYQQILGQGPKLLIQFQNNGVVDDSQLPKDRFSAERLKGVDSTLKIQPAKLEDSAVYLCASSPQGTLSYEQYFGPGTRLTVT.

J is TRBJ2-7 and V is TRBV5-1, with a tentative D call TRBD1 (5 bases). Germline assignment: CDR1 SGHRS and CDR2 YFSETQ. The CDR3 runs 16 residues. Trimming removed 4 bases at V and 7 bases at J, with 24 bases between. The CDR3 coding sequence is TGCGCCAGCAGCCCTACCCAGGGAAACCTACTGGGTGAGCAGTACTTC. Translated, it gives CASSPTQGNLLGEQYF. Variable domain in full (rest from reference TRBV5-1 and TRBJ2-7): KAGVTQTPRYLIKTRGQQVTLSCSPISGHRSVSWYQQTPGQGLQFLFEYFSETQRNKGNFPGRFSGRQFSNSRSEMNVSTLELGDSALYLCASSPTQGNLLGEQYFGPGTRLTVT.

The genes are TRBV30 and TRBJ2-1; a weak D match, TRBD2 (6 bases). V was shortened by 3 bases and J by 12 bases, with 18 bases between the two germline ends. Germline V gene sequence: CDR1 GTSNPN, CDR2 SVGIG (reference sequence). The CDR3 is made up of 13 amino acids. The CDR3 DNA is TGTGCCTGGAGCGTAAACAGGTCCGGGGGGCAGTTCTTC. Residues: CAWSVNRSGGQFF.

Only a few counts were recorded for this clone. J is TRBJ2-3 and V is TRBV5-1; 13 positions agree with TRBD2. Germline trimming cut 6 bases from V and 3 bases from J; bases unmatched to any gene: 4. Germline loops: CDR1 SGHRS, CDR2 YFSETQ. The length of the CDR3 is 15 residues. The DNA for the CDR3 is TGCGCCAGCAACGGACTAGCGGGAGAAACAGATACGCAGTATTTT. This translates into CASNGLAGETDTQYF.

The count of this clone is one. The chain links TRBV10-1 to TRBJ2-3, with D maybe TRBD2 (6 bases). The CDR3 covers 14 residues. Germline V CDR1 and CDR2: WNHNN, SYGVQD (reference sequence). Between the trimmed V and J ends, which lost 2 bases and 6 bases, there was a span of 12 bases. The CDR3: CASSESPDYDTQYF. The DNA of the CDR3 is TGCGCCAGCAGTGAGAGTCCGGACTACGATACGCAGTATTTT.

This clone was found a few times. This sequence joins TRBV6-1 and TRBJ2-5, with 7 bases aligning to TRBD2. The J call may not be correct, given that the DNA end is closer to TRBJ2-7. The germline V gene encodes CDR1 MNHNS and CDR2 SASEGT. The CDR3 has 16 amino acids. DNA of the CDR3: TGTGCCAGCAGTGGATTGAGGTGGGAGGGTCCCTACGAGCAGTACTTC. It translates to CASSGLRWEGPYEQYF.

The chain uses TRBV18 and TRBJ1-5, with D possibly TRBD1 on 5 matching bases. Trimming left V 1 base short and J 3 bases short, with 7 bases between. From germline, CDR1 is KGHSH and CDR2 LQKENI. This CDR3 comprises 14 residues. CDR3 nucleotides: TGTGCCAGCTCACCACGACAGAACAATCAGCCCCAGCATTTT. Translating gives CASSPRQNNQPQHF.

This clone was seen a handful of times. The V call is TRBV6-1, the J call TRBJ1-1, with D hard to call. The CDR3 runs to 14 residues. The germline CDR1 and CDR2 sequences are MNHNS and SASEGT. Trimming cost V 11 bases and J 0 bases, with 16 bases left between them. CDR3: CASPEERLNTEAFF. The CDR3 DNA sequence: TGTGCCTCCCCGGAGGAGAGACTGAACACTGAAGCTTTCTTT.

This clone was found a few times. This chain uses TRBV6-1 with TRBJ2-3; the D gene is possibly TRBD2 (6 bases). The CDR3 loop spans 19 amino acids. The germline V gene encodes CDR1 MNHNS and CDR2 SASEGT. V was cut by 2 bases and J by 2 bases, with 23 bases left in between. The CDR3 DNA is TGTGCCAGCAGTGAACGGGGGACCTTCTCGCGGAATTTCACAGATACGCAGTATTTT. Encoded protein: CASSERGTFSRNFTDTQYF.

This rearrangement joins TRBV10-2 to TRBJ1-3; TRBD1 is a possible D gene (6 bases). This CDR3 has 13 amino acids. Germline loops: CDR1 WSHSY, CDR2 SAAADI. The V and J ends lost 2 bases and 5 bases respectively, with 7 bases between them. Written as DNA, the CDR3 is TGCGCCAGCAGTGAGCAGGGGAGAAACACCATATATTTT. Amino acid sequence: CASSEQGRNTIYF.